This paragraph covers one TCR beta chain sequence. Its antigen is unknown. This sample is drawn from a study of long-term antiretroviral therapy in people with HIV. Study conclusions and caveats: Repertoires looked antigen-experienced, with only a slight naive shift after ART. Whichever time point was examined, clones expanded before ART dominated the repertoire. All blood samples came from the years 2004 to 2017, possibly under older ART regimens.

The assay used was immunoSEQ (version v3.0), run at survey level. The assay was immunoSEQ multiplex PCR, and TCRdb's table has in-frame clones only and misses some. Of 21,000 or so clones in the sample, about 80% were seen once. Held in samples before DNA extraction were 1-10 million cryopreserved PBMC. The receptor was isolated from a man over 45 with HIV. This material consisted of unsorted PBMCs, taken 0.3 years after starting antiretroviral therapy.

The CDR3 region is CATSRARQGGTDTQYF. The CDR3 DNA reads as TGTGCCACCAGCAGAGCTCGACAGGGAGGAACAGATACGCAGTATTTT. This sequence joins TRBV15 and TRBJ2-3, with D perhaps TRBD1 (7 bases). The CDR3 is 16 amino acids. V lost 1 base and J lost 3, with 14 bases in between. Germline CDR1 is LNHNV and CDR2 is YYDKDF (reference sequence).